This T cell receptor (beta chain) was observed in a study of CD8+CD57+ T cells in acquired aplastic anemia. The germline V gene encodes CDR1 KGHDR and CDR2 SFDVKD. The trim removed 4 bases at V and 2 bases at J, leaving 3 bases unmatched. This CDR3 contains 14 residues. All patients picked for sequencing had shown, by flow cytometry, an expansion of CD8+CD57+ cells. Note on this clonotype: Its antigen remains unidentified.

Genomic DNA served as template for TCR beta VDJ and CDR3 profiling. Each CDR3 protein gets one entry after TCRdb re-called the reads with MiXCR. This repertoire shows 250,000 to 300,000 distinct CDR3 sequences, roughly 53% found once; its top ten account for under 1.5%. The study's findings and limits: Patients and controls shared under 35 CD8+ CDR3 sequences, which appeared highly expressed in patients and within their immunodominant clones.

Sample: sorted CD4+, CD8+, or CD8+CD57+ T cells (not recorded which) from PBMCs. This clonotype was sampled from a human donor with aplastic anemia. The chain recombines TRBV24-1 with TRBJ1-1, with 7 positions matching TRBD1. In DNA form, the CDR3 reads TGTGCCACCAGTGAAGGGGGCTACAACACTGAAGCTTTCTTT. Protein: CATSEGGYNTEAFF.